Shown below are 17 T cell receptor beta chains from a single sample sequenced in a study of T-cell memory formation after mild COVID-19 (dated by TCRdb to about 2021). Receptor amplification or capture employed 5' RACE. Sequencer: Illumina NovaSeq 6000. TCRdb handled the public reads itself, with Q25 trimming in fastp and clone calling in MiXCR, and kept productive beta chains. Every CDR3 protein is listed once, alongside the most common genes and DNA of its rows. This sample holds 150,000 to 200,000 distinct CDR3 sequences; over 20% were observed only once. The leading ten clones occupy under 25% of the sample. Sequenced: PBMCs or a T cell subset sorted from them (not recorded which). The receptors originated from an adult woman who had mild COVID-19 (a few samples of this study predate the infection). The sample titles of this study are shuffled in the database, so cell type and time point are left out; the donor was told from shared clones.

V usage is TRBV5-4 and J usage is TRBJ2-1, with D possibly matching TRBD2 (6 bases). Deletions cut 5 bases from V and 10 bases from J, with 16 bases between. The CDR3 runs 13 residues. Germline CDR1 reads SGHNT; CDR2 reads YYREEE (reference sequence). Here the CDR3 DNA reads TGTGCCAGCAGTCGGGACTCGGGGCGCGAGCAGTTCTTC. Its protein product is CASSRDSGREQFF.

This chain uses TRBV7-2 with TRBJ2-5; maybe TRBD2 (5 bases). Germline V lookup: CDR1 SGHTA, CDR2 FQGNSA. V gave up 2 bases and J gave up 5 bases, with 21 bases separating them. The CDR3 is 17 residues long. The DNA of the CDR3 is TGTGCCAGCAGCTTACCTCCCTCGGTGGCGGGCTGGGAGACCCAGTACTTC. This gives the protein CASSLPPSVAGWETQYF.

This clonotype showed up just a few times. This rearrangement joins TRBV7-2 to TRBJ2-1; perhaps TRBD2 as D (7 bases). CDR3 size: 14 residues. Trimming pared 5 bases from V and 8 bases from J, leaving 16 bases between. Germline values: CDR1 SGHTA, CDR2 FQGNSA. Written as DNA, the CDR3 is TGTGCCAGCAGCCAACTCGGGGGGCACGATGAGCAGTTCTTC. Protein product: CASSQLGGHDEQFF.

This clonotype was seen at least ten times. In DNA form, the CDR3 reads TGCGCCAGCAGCCCCATTAACCCCTCCGTCGCTGTAAGTGAGCAGTTCTTC. It translates to CASSPINPSVAVSEQFF. This chain uses TRBV4-1 with TRBJ2-1; D not certain. This CDR3 has 17 amino acids. The germline V and J ends were trimmed by 4 bases and 9 bases, with 25 bases remaining between them. Germline V lookup: CDR1 MGHRA, CDR2 YSYEKL.

J is TRBJ1-4 and V is TRBV6-5; 9 nucleotides match TRBD1. The length of the CDR3 is 17 residues. Germline CDR1 reads MNHEY; CDR2 reads SVGAGI. Trimming at V came to 5 bases and at J to 0 bases, leaving 7 bases not matched to a gene. The CDR3 region is CASSPTGQGPTNEKLFF. In DNA, the CDR3 is TGTGCCAGCAGTCCCACGGGACAGGGTCCAACTAATGAAAAACTGTTTTTT.

This clonotype has more than one count but fewer than ten. The J gene is TRBJ2-7, the V gene TRBV3-1; D is undetermined. Trimming removed 4 bases from V and 1 base from J, with 11 bases in between. CDR3 size: 14 residues. Germline CDR1 and CDR2: LGHDT and YNNKEL (reference sequence). CDR3 coding DNA: TGTGCCAGCAGCCGCCGTCACGGATCCTACGAGCAGTACTTC. It is translated as CASSRRHGSYEQYF.

The J gene is TRBJ1-1, the V gene TRBV30, with D possibly matching TRBD1 (5 bases). The CDR3 totals 14 residues. From germline, CDR1 is GTSNPN and CDR2 SVGIG (reference sequence). Trimming took off 3 bases at V and 3 bases at J, with 14 bases between the two ends. The CDR3 here is CAWRAIRDYTEAFF. CDR3 nucleotides: TGTGCCTGGAGAGCCATCCGGGACTACACTGAAGCTTTCTTT.

This clonotype has just a few counts. The CDR3 loop reads CSLKDPHKNIQYF. The CDR3, as DNA: TGCAGTCTCAAGGACCCGCACAAAAACATTCAGTACTTC. The chain combines TRBV20-1 with TRBJ2-4; unclear D gene. This CDR3 comprises 13 residues. The V and J ends lost 8 bases and 3 bases respectively, with 14 bases between them. Germline V CDR1 and CDR2: DFQATT, SNEGSKA (reference sequence).

This clonotype occurred a few times. CDR3 DNA sequence: TGCGCCAGCAGCCGGGGGGCCGGGGAGCTGTTTTTT. It yields the protein CASSRGAGELFF. The V and J genes are TRBV4-1 and TRBJ2-2; weak D call: TRBD2 (6 bases). This CDR3 is 12 amino acids long. CDR1 and CDR2 (germline): MGHRA, YSYEKL. V lost 4 bases and J 6 bases, leaving 6 bases between the germline ends.

This clonotype turned up a few times. The chain carries TRBV6-1 and TRBJ2-1, with 10 bases fitting TRBD2. This CDR3 is 15 amino acids long. Germline V lookup: CDR1 MNHNS, CDR2 SASEGT. V shed 5 bases and J 6 bases; nucleotides not matched to a gene: 7. The CDR3 spells CASSTGTSESNEQFF. The CDR3 region has the DNA TGTGCCAGCAGTACCGGGACTAGCGAAAGCAATGAGCAGTTCTTC.

V usage is TRBV4-2 and J usage is TRBJ2-2; D could derive from TRBD1 or TRBD2 (6 bases each). Germline V gives CDR1 LGHNA, CDR2 YNFKEQ. The length of the CDR3 is 16 residues. The ends were cut back, 4 bases at V and 4 bases at J, with 16 bases in the middle. The CDR3 nucleotides are TGTGCCAGCAGCCTCCCGAGGGGGGAGAGCACCGGGGAGCTGTTTTTT. Residues: CASSLPRGESTGELFF.

A word on this clonotype: Germline is not matched at one junction end, which may reflect a read error. The genes are TRBV10-3 and TRBJ2-2; D could derive from TRBD1 or TRBD2 (5 bases each). The germline CDR1 and CDR2 sequences are ENHRY and SYGVKD. The CDR3 covers 13 residues. CDR3 amino acids: CAISGGRTEELFF. CDR3 nucleotide sequence: TGTGCCATCAGTGGGGGACGGACCGAGGAGCTGTTTTTT.

This clonotype was counted only a few times. This chain links TRBV6-2 or TRBV6-3 with TRBJ2-1; the D is unclear. Germline V gives CDR1 MNHEY, CDR2 SVGEGT. Trimming took off 5 bases at V and 0 bases at J, with 5 bases between the two ends. CDR3 length: 13 amino acids. This chain's CDR3 is CASSASSYNEQFF. The CDR3 DNA sequence: TGTGCCAGCAGTGCTAGCTCCTACAATGAGCAGTTCTTC.

The chain uses TRBV4-1 and TRBJ2-5; D is possibly TRBD1 or TRBD2 (5 bases each). Per the germline V gene, CDR1 is MGHRA and CDR2 is YSYEKL. The CDR3 consists of 14 residues. V was pared by 1 base and J by 4 bases, with 10 bases between. The CDR3 here is CASSQVGGPETQYF. The CDR3 region has the DNA TGCGCCAGCAGCCAAGTTGGGGGTCCAGAGACCCAGTACTTC.

J is TRBJ1-2 and V is TRBV29-1; no clear D gene. CDR1 is SQVTM, CDR2 ANQGSEA, per germline. Trimming removed 7 bases from V and 2 bases from J, with 14 bases in between. The CDR3 loop spans 13 amino acids. The CDR3 region is CSASPGINYGYTF. In nucleotides, the CDR3 is TGCAGCGCGTCACCCGGGATAAACTATGGCTACACCTTC.

This clonotype was found a few times. The chain carries TRBV2 and TRBJ2-1; D unresolved. V was shortened by 1 base and J by 9 bases, with 16 bases between the two germline ends. Germline loops: CDR1 SNHLY, CDR2 FYNNEI. The CDR3 has 15 residues. DNA of the CDR3: TGTGCCAGCAGTGAAGTACTTCAGTTGTCCCGTGAGCAGTTCTTC. Translated, it gives CASSEVLQLSREQFF. Full variable domain (rest looked up from reference TRBV2 and TRBJ2-1): EPEVTQTPSHQVTQMGQEVILRCVPISNHLYFYWYRQILGQKVEFLVSFYNNEISEKSEIFDDQFSVERPDGSNFTLKIRSTKLEDSAMYFCASSEVLQLSREQFFGPGTRLTVL.

The chain links TRBV6-6 to TRBJ2-1, with 9 bases lining up with TRBD2. Germline V gives CDR1 MNHNY, CDR2 SVGAGI (reference sequence). The trim removed 2 bases at V and 0 bases at J, leaving 11 bases unmatched. CDR3 length: 19 amino acids. The CDR3 loop is CASSYEGLAGWSSYNEQFF. The CDR3 bases are TGTGCCAGCAGTTACGAGGGTCTAGCGGGATGGAGCTCCTACAATGAGCAGTTCTTC.